The rows below give T cell receptor beta chains drawn from one sample of a study of T cells in Graves' hyperthyroidism and ophthalmopathy. TCRdb used MiXCR to reprocess the multiplex PCR reads, holding one entry per CDR3 protein. The profile shows about 740,000 distinct CDR3 sequences, 12% to 15% of them singletons. Sequencing used blood. Receptors were obtained from a woman aged 18-35 years with Graves' hyperthyroidism. CDR3s include the opening cysteine and the closing phenylalanine or tryptophan. A D gene is named only where the DNA matches it firmly. Only part of the rows carry a size: once, few, many, or a class if the clone is expanded.

TRBD1	many	TRBV28	TRBJ1-5	TGTGCCAGCAGTTCCCAGGGGGCATGGAATCAGCCCCAGCATTTT	CASSSQGAWNQPQHF
NA	few	TRBV9	TRBJ1-1	TGTGCCAGCAGCTTCCCCTTATCGGACGGGGAGAACACTGAAGCTTTCTTT	CASSFPLSDGENTEAFF
NA	many	TRBV18	TRBJ1-6	TGTGCCAGCTCACCACAAGGGGACAATTCACCCCTCCACTTT	CASSPQGDNSPLHF
NA	few	TRBV10-3	TRBJ2-1	TGTGCCATCAGTGACGCGGGGAGCTCCTACAATGAGCAGTTCTTC	CAISDAGSSYNEQFF
NA	few	TRBV25-1	TRBJ2-7	TGTGCCAGCAGTGGACTACTCGAGCAGTACTTC	CASSGLLEQYF
NA	NA	TRBV11-3	TRBJ2-1	TGTGCCAGCAGCTTAGATGTCGGGGACCCTATCAATGAGCAGTTCTTC	CASSLDVGDPINEQFF
TRBD1	many	TRBV3-1	TRBJ1-2	TGTGCCGCCTGGACAGGGGACGGCTACACCTTC	CAAWTGDGYTF
NA	once	TRBV9	TRBJ1-3	TGTGCCAGCAGCGTAGCGCGGGGGCCCGGAAACACCATATATTTT	CASSVARGPGNTIYF
TRBD2	NA	TRBV6-5	TRBJ2-1	TGTGCCAGCAGTTACTCCCTCTTTAGCGGGAGTTCGGATGAGCAGTTCTTC	CASSYSLFSGSSDEQFF
TRBD1	NA	TRBV14	TRBJ2-1	TGTGCCAGCAGCCAAGACCGGGACAGTACCTACAATGAGCAGTTCTTC	CASSQDRDSTYNEQFF
TRBD2	many	TRBV7-2	TRBJ2-7	TGTGCCAGCAGCCGAGGGGCTAGCGGGAGCTACGAGCAGTACTTC	CASSRGASGSYEQYF
NA	few	TRBV7-9	TRBJ2-2	TGTGCCAGCAGCTTAACAGGGTCCACCGGGGAGCTGTTTTTT	CASSLTGSTGELFF
TRBD2	once	TRBV29-1	TRBJ2-3	TGCAGCGTGGCCGGGACTAGCGGGAGGGATACGCAGTATTTT	CSVAGTSGRDTQYF
TRBD2	NA	TRBV6-1	TRBJ2-7	TGTGCCAGCAGGACGGGAGGGCCCCGGGACGAGCAGTACTTC	CASRTGGPRDEQYF
NA	NA	TRBV20-1	TRBJ2-3	TGCAGTGCTAGGGCCCCGCAGGGGAGCACAGATACGCAGTATTTT	CSARAPQGSTDTQYF
TRBD1	many	TRBV6-1	TRBJ1-5	TGTGCCAGCAGTCTCGAGGGACAGCGGAGTCAGCCCCAGCATTTT	CASSLEGQRSQPQHF
NA	many	TRBV28	TRBJ2-5	TGTGCCAGCAGTTTACGGCGGAACAAAGAGACCCAGTACTTC	CASSLRRNKETQYF
NA	NA	TRBV4-1	TRBJ2-1	TGCGCCAGCAGCCTCCTTAGCGTGAATTACAATGAGCAGTTCTTC	CASSLLSVNYNEQFF
NA	many	TRBV4-1	TRBJ2-5	TGCGCCAGCAGCCCAAACAGGAAACAAGAGACCCAGTACTTC	CASSPNRKQETQYF
NA	few	TRBV12-3/TRBV12-4	TRBJ1-3	TGTGCCAGCAGGGGGGGGGGGAGAGGAGCTGGAAACACCATATATTTT	CASRGGGRGAGNTIYF
NA	many	TRBV18	TRBJ2-3	TGTGCCAGCTCACCACGGAAAGGATCGGGCACAGATACGCAGTATTTT	CASSPRKGSGTDTQYF
NA	few	TRBV6-1	TRBJ2-3	TGTGCCAGCAGTTATACGGAGAGCACAGATACGCAGTATTTT	CASSYTESTDTQYF
NA	NA	TRBV2	TRBJ2-2	TGTGCCAGCAGAGGACCCGGAGCCGGGGAGCTGTTTTTT	CASRGPGAGELFF
TRBD1	few	TRBV20-1	TRBJ1-4	TGCAGTGCTAGAGAGCCAGGGGGTGCTAATGAAAAACTGTTTTTT	CSAREPGGANEKLFF
TRBD1	NA	TRBV25-1	TRBJ1-4	TGTGCCAGCAGTGACCGCAGACAGGGGATTTATGAAAAACTGTTTTTT	CASSDRRQGIYEKLFF
TRBD1	few	TRBV4-3	TRBJ1-1	TGCGCCAGCAGCGAGCACACAGGGGCCAACACTGAAGCTTTCTTT	CASSEHTGANTEAFF
TRBD1	NA	TRBV7-2	TRBJ2-1	TGTGCCAGCATGCCGGGACAGGGTACAGGGGGGTTCTTC	CASMPGQGTGGFF
NA	few	TRBV28	TRBJ2-3	TGTGCCAGCAGCCCCCTGGGGGGATTACGGACAGATACGCAGTATTTT	CASSPLGGLRTDTQYF
NA	many	TRBV28	TRBJ2-3	TGTGCCACGGATTCGGTCAGGGGCACAGATACGCAGTATTTT	CATDSVRGTDTQYF
TRBD2	many	TRBV2	TRBJ2-1	TGTGCCAGCAGTGAATTCTATGTGGGTAGCGGGATAAATGATGAGCAGTTCTTC	CASSEFYVGSGINDEQFF
NA	few	TRBV7-2	TRBJ1-6	TGTGCCAGCAGCCCGGGGGCGTCCTATAATTCACCCCTCCACTTT	CASSPGASYNSPLHF
NA	NA	TRBV24-1	TRBJ2-1	TGTGCCACCAGTGATTTTACGGACTCCTACAATGAGCAGTTCTTC	CATSDFTDSYNEQFF
TRBD1	NA	TRBV19	TRBJ1-5	TGTGCCAGTAGTACCCGGACAGGGCCCAATCAGCCCCAGCATTTT	CASSTRTGPNQPQHF
NA	NA	TRBV7-9	TRBJ1-2	TGTGCCAGCAGCCCCTGGACGGAGGATTTAGGTGGCTACACCTTC	CASSPWTEDLGGYTF
NA	many	TRBV7-3	TRBJ1-1	TGTGCCAGCAGCTTATTGGGCTCTGGGGGTGACACTGAAGCTTTCTTT	CASSLLGSGGDTEAFF
TRBD1	NA	TRBV9	TRBJ2-2	TGTGCCAGCAGCCCTATGACAGGGGGAATCACCGGGGAGCTGTTTTTT	CASSPMTGGITGELFF
TRBD2	NA	TRBV24-1	TRBJ2-1	TGTGCCACTAAAGTAAGCGGGAGCAATGAGCAGTTCTTC	CATKVSGSNEQFF
TRBD1	few	TRBV27	TRBJ1-1	TGTGCCAGCAGTTACTACGGACAGGGGAACACTGAAGCTTTCTTT	CASSYYGQGNTEAFF
NA	many	TRBV27	TRBJ2-2	TGTGCCAGCAGTCCCGAGACGTACTCGGCAAGCGCCCTGAGCACCGGGGAGCTGTTTTTT	CASSPETYSASALSTGELFF
NA	few	TRBV19	TRBJ2-7	TGTGCCAGTAGTTTGGGGGACCGGAACGAGCAGTACTTC	CASSLGDRNEQYF
NA	NA	TRBV12-3/TRBV12-4	TRBJ2-2	TGTGCCAGCAGTCCCCCGGGCCCAGACCCCGGGGAGCTGTTTTTT	CASSPPGPDPGELFF
TRBD1	few	TRBV5-5	TRBJ2-7	TGTGCCAGCAGACCTCCGGGACAGGGCTACGAGCAGTACTTC	CASRPPGQGYEQYF
NA	many	TRBV6-1	TRBJ2-1	TGTGCCAGCAGTTATCTTTATCAGGAGCAGTTCTTC	CASSYLYQEQFF